The next 28 T cell receptor beta chains were all read from a single sample in a study of monozygotic twins with inflammatory bowel disease. Reprocessing the 5' RACE reads, TCRdb reports a single entry for every CDR3 protein and omits DNA. This specimen shows 420,000 or so distinct CDR3 sequences; the ten leading clones hold 2% to 3%. The sample consisted of blood. The source of these receptors is a human donor with ulcerative colitis or Crohn's disease, or a healthy co-twin of an affected twin (not recorded which).

J is TRBJ2-3 and V is TRBV12-3 or TRBV12-4. This CDR3 comprises 14 residues. The CDR3 spells CASSFSGGTDTQYF.

This rearrangement joins TRBV29-1 to TRBJ2-7. This CDR3 contains 13 residues. From germline, CDR1 is SQVTM and CDR2 ANQGSEA. CDR3 loop: CSVVPENSYEQYF.

This chain's CDR3 is CASSQLPGGRKGYGYTF. The chain combines TRBV4-1 with TRBJ1-2; TCRdb names TRBD1, which stays unverified in the absence of DNA. The germline V gene encodes CDR1 MGHRA and CDR2 YSYEKL. This CDR3 region has 17 residues.

J is TRBJ1-2 and V is TRBV5-6. Looked up from germline, CDR1 is SGHDT and CDR2 is YYEEEE. The CDR3 runs to 16 residues. CDR3 residues: CASSLGPGLEGYGYTF. The whole variable domain, filled in from reference TRBV5-6 and TRBJ1-2, reads DAGVTQSPTHLIKTRGQQVTLRCSPKSGHDTVSWYQQALGQGPQFIFQYYEEEERQRGNFPDRFSGHQFPNYSSELNVNALLLGDSALYLCASSLGPGLEGYGYTFGSGTRLTVV.

The V and J genes are TRBV13 and TRBJ2-4; checking the TCRdb D call of TRBD1 is not possible without DNA. CDR1 is PRHDT and CDR2 is FYEKMQ in the germline V gene (reference sequence). The CDR3 sequence is 16 residues long. CDR3 sequence reads: CASSRGGVRAKNIQYF.

The chain couples TRBV10-3 to TRBJ2-5. The CDR3 is 13 amino acids. CDR1 is ENHRY and CDR2 is SYGVKD in the germline V gene. The CDR3 spells CAISESTRETQYF.

The rearrangement uses TRBV27 and TRBJ2-2. Germline loops: CDR1 MNHEY, CDR2 SMNVEV (reference sequence). This CDR3 spans 14 amino acids. The CDR3 spells CASSLSRRTGELFF.

The rearrangement joins TRBV30 to TRBJ1-1; TCRdb calls TRBD1, which cannot be checked without DNA. This CDR3 region has 13 residues. CDR1 and CDR2 from the germline V gene are GTSNPN and SVGIG (reference sequence). The chain's CDR3 is CAWRGAVNTEAFF.

The J gene is TRBJ1-2, the V gene TRBV5-1. Germline values: CDR1 SGHRS, CDR2 YFSETQ. This CDR3 is 15 amino acids long. CDR3: CASSLNGPGGNGYTF.

This chain links TRBV20-1 with TRBJ2-3; the TCRdb D gene call, TRBD1, has no DNA to confirm it. CDR1 is DFQATT, CDR2 SNEGSKA, per germline (reference sequence). This CDR3 has 13 residues. CDR3: CSARETGIHTQYF.

The chain couples TRBV5-6 to TRBJ1-2; checking the TCRdb D call of TRBD1 is not possible without DNA. Germline V gives CDR1 SGHDT, CDR2 YYEEEE. The CDR3 runs to 16 residues. The CDR3 sequence: CASSLEVGRGNYGYTF.

The chain joins TRBV11-3 to TRBJ2-3; TCRdb calls TRBD1, which cannot be checked without DNA. This CDR3 spans 13 amino acids. Per the germline V gene, CDR1 is SGHNT and CDR2 is YENEEA. The CDR3 loop is CASQDRAYDTQYF.

The chain joins TRBV7-2 to TRBJ2-4; with no DNA, the TCRdb D assignment of TRBD1 cannot be verified. The V gene's germline CDR1 is SGHTA and CDR2 FQGNSA. This CDR3 has 13 amino acids. CDR3 in amino acids: CALGDTGGGIQYF.

The rearrangement joins TRBV7-9 to TRBJ2-7. The CDR3 consists of 14 residues. Germline V gene data show CDR1 as SEHNR and CDR2 as FQNEAQ (reference sequence). The CDR3 region is CASSLGAYNYEQYF.

The chain is built from TRBV6-2 or TRBV6-3 and TRBJ1-5. CDR3 length: 12 residues. CDR1 and CDR2 (germline): MNHEY, SVGEGT. The CDR3 loop is CASADSNQPQHF.

The J gene is TRBJ2-1, the V gene TRBV2; no DNA is available, so the TRBD1 call from TCRdb remains unchecked. The germline gives CDR1 SNHLY, CDR2 FYNNEI. The CDR3 length is 13 residues. The CDR3 region is CASILLQGNEQFF. Full variable domain (rest looked up from reference TRBV2 and TRBJ2-1): EPEVTQTPSHQVTQMGQEVILRCVPISNHLYFYWYRQILGQKVEFLVSFYNNEISEKSEIFDDQFSVERPDGSNFTLKIRSTKLEDSAMYFCASILLQGNEQFFGPGTRLTVL.

The J gene is TRBJ1-1, the V gene TRBV16. The CDR3 has 14 residues. CDR1 is KGHSY, CDR2 FQNENV, per germline. The CDR3 is CASSLDSWRAEAFF.

CDR3 sequence: CASSFGAGGPGETQYF. The V gene is TRBV12-3 or TRBV12-4, the J gene TRBJ2-5; TCRdb names TRBD2, which stays unverified in the absence of DNA. The CDR3 covers 16 residues.

This CDR3 is CASSLGGQANVLTF. The gene calls are TRBV5-1 and TRBJ2-6; the TCRdb D gene call, TRBD1, has no DNA to confirm it. The CDR3 covers 14 residues. The germline V gene has CDR1 SGHRS and CDR2 YFSETQ.

The chain is built from TRBV6-1 and TRBJ2-7. CDR3 length: 14 amino acids. The V gene's germline CDR1 is MNHNS and CDR2 SASEGT. CDR3 sequence: CASRPIHRSYEQYF.

This chain links TRBV18 with TRBJ1-4; the TCRdb call, TRBD1, lacks DNA for checking. The germline V gene encodes CDR1 KGHSH and CDR2 LQKENI. This CDR3 spans 17 amino acids. The CDR3 sequence is CASSPQIPGQMNEKLFF. The variable domain in full, with the rest retrieved from reference TRBV18 and TRBJ1-4, is NAGVMQNPRHLVRRRGQEARLRCSPMKGHSHVYWYRQLPEEGLKFMVYLQKENIIDESGMPKERFSAEFPKEGPSILRIQQVVRGDSAAYFCASSPQIPGQMNEKLFFGSGTQLSVL.

This rearrangement joins TRBV29-1 to TRBJ2-5; TCRdb's D call of TRBD1 is untestable without DNA. CDR1 SQVTM and CDR2 ANQGSEA come from the germline V gene. This CDR3 has 13 amino acids. CDR3 sequence: CSVSGTGGETQYF.

The chain joins TRBV2 to TRBJ1-5. The germline V gene has CDR1 SNHLY and CDR2 FYNNEI. The CDR3 sequence is 14 residues long. The CDR3 spells CASRGTADNQPQHF. Using reference TRBV2 and TRBJ1-5 for the parts outside the CDR3, the full variable domain is EPEVTQTPSHQVTQMGQEVILRCVPISNHLYFYWYRQILGQKVEFLVSFYNNEISEKSEIFDDQFSVERPDGSNFTLKIRSTKLEDSAMYFCASRGTADNQPQHFGDGTRLSIL.

The J gene is TRBJ2-2, the V gene TRBV20-1; TCRdb calls TRBD2, which cannot be checked without DNA. There are 14 residues in the CDR3. Germline V gene sequence: CDR1 DFQATT, CDR2 SNEGSKA (reference sequence). The CDR3 spells CSAPLAGNTGELFF.

The genes are TRBV24-1 and TRBJ2-2; TCRdb's D call of TRBD2 is untestable without DNA. Germline V gene lookup returns CDR1 KGHDR and CDR2 SFDVKD. CDR3 length equals 15 residues. The CDR3 spells CATSVPGLRPGELFF.

V gene TRBV28 combines with J gene TRBJ2-2; there is no DNA to check the TCRdb D call of TRBD2. The germline gives CDR1 MDHEN, CDR2 SYDVKM. CDR3 length: 16 amino acids. CDR3 sequence: CASTLVRESLTGELFF.

The V gene is TRBV27, the J gene TRBJ2-3; TCRdb outputs TRBD2, but without DNA this stays unchecked. The CDR3 length is 18 residues. Germline assignment: CDR1 MNHEY and CDR2 SMNVEV (reference sequence). This CDR3 is CASSLSSGLAGGGDTQYF.

The rearrangement joins TRBV3-1 to TRBJ1-2; TCRdb's D call of TRBD1 is untestable without DNA. Germline lookup yields CDR1 LGHDT and CDR2 YNNKEL (reference sequence). The CDR3 has 13 residues. The CDR3 reads CASSQDRVYGYTF.